This T cell receptor (beta chain) was recovered during a study of vaccination and CD4 T cells after COVID-19. The treatment here: roughly 11-day PBMC culture with coronavirus spike peptide pools or control peptides (ViraFEST assay). A half-volume replacement of the medium with fresh IL-2 medium was performed on days 3 and 7. Trimming took 1 base from V and 5 from J, leaving 14 bases between them. The CDR3 is 15 residues long. Remarks on this clonotype: The antigen is unknown.

Cultured CD4+ T cell DNA underwent sequencing with the Oncomine TCR Beta short-read assay. TCRdb fed the PCR reads into MiXCR, producing one record per CDR3 protein. The sample consists of over 20,000 distinct CDR3 sequences, around 38% of them appearing once. Sequencing was performed on CD4+ T cells from blood, cultured in vitro, taken before SARS-CoV-2 vaccination. The chain couples TRBV12-3 or TRBV12-4 to TRBJ1-1; D is perhaps TRBD1 (6 bases). The receptor's source is a human donor who received a COVID-19 vaccine. The CDR3 sequence: CASSLDAGGGTEAFF. The CDR3 DNA follows: TGTGCCAGCAGTTTAGACGCGGGAGGGGGAACTGAAGCTTTCTTT.